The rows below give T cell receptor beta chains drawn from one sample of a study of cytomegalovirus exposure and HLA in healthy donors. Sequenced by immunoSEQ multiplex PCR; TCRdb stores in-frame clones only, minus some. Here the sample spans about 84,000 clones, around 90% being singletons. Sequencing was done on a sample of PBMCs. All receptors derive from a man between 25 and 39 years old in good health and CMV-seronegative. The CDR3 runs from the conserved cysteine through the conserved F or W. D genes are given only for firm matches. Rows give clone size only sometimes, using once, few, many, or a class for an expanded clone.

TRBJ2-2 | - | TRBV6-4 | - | CASSNTNTGELFF | TGTGCCAGCAGTAATACTAACACCGGGGAGCTGTTTTTT
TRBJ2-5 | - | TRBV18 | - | CASSRDRGGETQYF | TGTGCCAGCTCCCGCGACAGGGGAGGGGAGACCCAGTACTTC
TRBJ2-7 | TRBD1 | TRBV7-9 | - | CASSGEDRGLLNEQYF | TGTGCCAGCAGCGGAGAGGACAGGGGGCTTTTAAACGAGCAGTACTTC
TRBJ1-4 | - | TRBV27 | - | CASSLTQGLGEKLFF | TGTGCCAGCAGTTTAACCCAGGGTCTAGGGGAAAAACTGTTTTTT
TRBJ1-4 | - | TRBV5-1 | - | CASSLMGTANEKLFF | TGCGCCAGCAGCTTGATGGGCACCGCTAATGAAAAACTGTTTTTT
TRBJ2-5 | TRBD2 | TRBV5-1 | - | CASSLGLAGDPIETQYF | TGCGCCAGCAGCTTGGGACTAGCGGGAGACCCCATAGAGACCCAGTACTTC
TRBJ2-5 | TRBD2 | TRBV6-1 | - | CASSEWMLAGPQETQYF | TGTGCCAGCAGTGAATGGATGTTAGCGGGACCCCAAGAGACCCAGTACTTC
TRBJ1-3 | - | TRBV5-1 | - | CASSLGATAVGNTIYF | TGCGCCAGCAGCTTGGGGGCGACAGCTGTAGGAAACACCATATATTTT
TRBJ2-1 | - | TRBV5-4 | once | CASSFTTDYNEQFF | TGTGCCAGCAGCTTTACGACAGACTACAATGAGCAGTTCTTC
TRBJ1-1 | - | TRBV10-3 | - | CAISAEAENTEAFF | TGTGCCATCAGTGCCGAGGCAGAGAACACTGAAGCTTTCTTT
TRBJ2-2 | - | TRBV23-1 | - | CASSLLGGENTGELFF | TGCGCCAGCAGTCTCCTCGGAGGGGAGAACACCGGGGAGCTGTTTTTT
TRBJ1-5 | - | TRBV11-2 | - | CASSLSGQYYSNQPQHF | TGTGCCAGCAGCTTATCTGGACAGTATTATAGCAATCAGCCCCAGCATTTT
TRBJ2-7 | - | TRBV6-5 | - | CASSRLPGEQYEQYF | TGTGCCAGCAGTAGATTGCCAGGGGAACAGTACGAGCAGTACTTC
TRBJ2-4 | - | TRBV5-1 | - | CASSFGTSENIQYF | TGCGCCAGCAGCTTCGGGACTTCTGAAAACATTCAGTACTTC
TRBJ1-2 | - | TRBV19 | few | CASSIGPGYGYTF | TGTGCCAGTAGTATAGGACCGGGCTATGGCTACACCTTC
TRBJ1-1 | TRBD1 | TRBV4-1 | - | CASSQPGGTEAFF | TGCGCCAGCAGCCAACCAGGGGGCACTGAAGCTTTCTTT
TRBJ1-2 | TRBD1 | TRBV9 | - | CASSTLGQGAYGYTF | TGTGCCAGCAGCACCTTGGGACAGGGTGCCTATGGCTACACCTTC
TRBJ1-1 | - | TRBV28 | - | CATDSGGGMTEAFF | TGTGCCACCGACTCTGGGGGAGGGATGACTGAAGCTTTCTTT
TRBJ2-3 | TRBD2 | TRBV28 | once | CASSLAGASTDTQYF | TGTGCCAGCAGTTTAGCGGGAGCTAGCACAGATACGCAGTATTTT
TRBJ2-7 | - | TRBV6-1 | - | CASSELVRLSYEQYF | TGTGCCAGCAGTGAACTCGTCAGACTCTCCTACGAGCAGTACTTC
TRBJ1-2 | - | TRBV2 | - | CASSDSGYSGYTF | TGTGCCAGCAGTGATAGCGGTTACAGTGGCTACACCTTC
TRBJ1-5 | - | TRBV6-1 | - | CASSGGPWEGGRNQPQHF | TGTGCCAGCAGTGGGGGACCTTGGGAGGGGGGGCGCAATCAGCCCCAGCATTTT
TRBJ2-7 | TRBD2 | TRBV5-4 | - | CASSFGPSGGYEQYF | TGTGCCAGCAGCTTTGGCCCTAGCGGGGGGTACGAGCAGTACTTC
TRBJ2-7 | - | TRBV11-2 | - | CASSRGGFRSYEQYF | TGTGCCAGCAGTCGTGGGGGGTTCCGCTCCTACGAGCAGTACTTC
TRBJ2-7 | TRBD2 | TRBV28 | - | CASRNGLAGGPVYEQYF | TGTGCCAGCAGAAACGGACTAGCGGGGGGGCCGGTATACGAGCAGTACTTC
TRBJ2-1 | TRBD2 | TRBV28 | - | CASRLAGGEQFF | TGTGCCAGCAGGTTAGCGGGAGGTGAGCAGTTCTTC
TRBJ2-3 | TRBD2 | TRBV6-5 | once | CASSVLAGEGDTQYF | TGTGCCAGCAGTGTACTAGCGGGAGAGGGAGATACGCAGTATTTT
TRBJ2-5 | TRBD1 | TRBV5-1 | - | CASSVGQGIETQYF | TGCGCCAGCAGCGTCGGACAGGGGATAGAGACCCAGTACTTC
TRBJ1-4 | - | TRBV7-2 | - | CASSLGGGYEKLFF | TGTGCCAGCAGCTTAGGAGGGGGATACGAAAAACTGTTTTTT
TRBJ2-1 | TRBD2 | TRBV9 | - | CASSPRLAGGNEQFF | TGTGCCAGCAGCCCAAGACTAGCGGGGGGGAATGAGCAGTTCTTC
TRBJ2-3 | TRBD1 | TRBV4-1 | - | CASSQLQGTFTDTQYF | TGCGCCAGCAGCCAATTACAGGGGACCTTCACAGATACGCAGTATTTT
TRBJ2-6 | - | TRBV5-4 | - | CASSLALDTAGANVLTF | TGTGCCAGCAGCTTGGCCCTCGACACCGCTGGGGCCAACGTCCTGACTTTC
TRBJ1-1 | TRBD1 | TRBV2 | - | CASSVGQSFTEAFF | TGTGCCAGCAGTGTGGGACAGTCTTTCACTGAAGCTTTCTTT
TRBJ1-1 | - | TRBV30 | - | CAWSASDKRGTEAFF | TGTGCCTGGAGTGCCTCAGACAAACGGGGCACTGAAGCTTTCTTT
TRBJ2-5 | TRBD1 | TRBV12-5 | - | CASARDRGRETQYF | TGTGCTAGTGCCCGGGACAGGGGGCGGGAGACCCAGTACTTC
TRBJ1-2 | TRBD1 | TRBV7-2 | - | CASSFSAGQGSYGYTF | TGTGCCAGCAGCTTTAGTGCGGGACAGGGGAGCTATGGCTACACCTTC
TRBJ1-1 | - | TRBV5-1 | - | CASSEGGYTEAFF | TGCGCCAGCAGCGAAGGGGGATACACTGAAGCTTTCTTT
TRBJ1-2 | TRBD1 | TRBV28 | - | CASSFWDRDYGYTF | TGTGCCAGCAGTTTTTGGGACAGGGACTATGGCTACACCTTC
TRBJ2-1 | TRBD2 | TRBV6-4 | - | CASSASGLASDEQFF | TGTGCCAGCAGTGCATCCGGACTAGCATCAGATGAGCAGTTCTTC
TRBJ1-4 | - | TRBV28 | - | CASTMAGRGEKLFF | TGTGCCAGCACTATGGCGGGACGCGGCGAAAAACTGTTTTTT
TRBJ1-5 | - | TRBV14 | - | CASSPYGDHASQPQHF | TGTGCCAGCAGCCCTTACGGAGATCACGCCAGCCAGCCCCAGCATTTT
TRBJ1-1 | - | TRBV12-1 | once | CASSPRRVVNTEAFF | TGTGCCAGCAGCCCAAGACGGGTCGTGAACACTGAAGCTTTCTTT
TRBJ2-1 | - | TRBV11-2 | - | CASSLDIGTDIYNEQFF | TGTGCCAGCAGCTTAGATATTGGGACTGACATCTACAATGAGCAGTTCTTC
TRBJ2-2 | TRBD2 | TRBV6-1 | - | CASSEAGSGVNTGELFF | TGTGCCAGCAGTGAAGCCGGTAGCGGGGTGAACACCGGGGAGCTGTTTTTT
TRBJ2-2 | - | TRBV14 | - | CASSQHVGNTGELFF | TGTGCCAGCAGCCAACACGTGGGCAACACCGGGGAGCTGTTTTTT
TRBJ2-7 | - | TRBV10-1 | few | CASSERFGYEQYF | TGCGCCAGCAGTGAGAGGTTCGGGTACGAGCAGTACTTC
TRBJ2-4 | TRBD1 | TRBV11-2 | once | CASSLEDRNIQYF | TGTGCCAGCAGCTTAGAGGACAGGAACATTCAGTACTTC
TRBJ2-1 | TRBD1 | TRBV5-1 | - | CASSSTTGGAPVRNEQFF | TGCGCCAGCAGCTCAACGACAGGGGGCGCCCCGGTCCGAAATGAGCAGTTCTTC
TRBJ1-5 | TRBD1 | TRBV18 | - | CASSPGQGTEPQHF | TGTGCCAGCTCACCCGGACAGGGCACCGAGCCCCAGCATTTT
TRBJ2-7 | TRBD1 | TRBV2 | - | CASLRSRDRDDYEQYF | TGTGCCAGCCTTCGATCCCGGGACAGGGACGACTACGAGCAGTACTTC
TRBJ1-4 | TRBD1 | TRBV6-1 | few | CASSEGQGNEKLFF | TGTGCCAGCAGTGAGGGACAGGGAAATGAAAAACTGTTTTTT
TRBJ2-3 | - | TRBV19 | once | CASSIGTGTQRPQYF | TGTGCCAGTAGTATAGGTACCGGGACTCAACGCCCGCAGTATTTT
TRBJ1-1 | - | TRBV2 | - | CASSVIQVNTEAFF | TGTGCCAGCAGTGTAATTCAGGTGAACACTGAAGCTTTCTTT